Below, one T cell receptor (beta chain) is given with its context. This sample is drawn from a study of CD8 T cells in Susac syndrome. RNA, at about 0.45 to 1 ug, was reverse transcribed with random hexamers. MiXCR, applied by TCRdb to the immunoSEQ multiplex PCR reads, yields one record per CDR3 protein. Seen here are 350,000 to 550,000 distinct CDR3 sequences, around 85% observed once, and the top ten hold 0.09% to 0.15%. This CDR3 region has 13 residues. The germline gives CDR1 DFQATT, CDR2 SNEGSKA (reference sequence). CD8+ and CD4+ T cells from blood underwent TCR beta sequencing, which was carried out in a high-throughput format.

The genes are TRBV20-1 and TRBJ2-3; a possible D gene is TRBD2 (6 bases). Sequencing used CD8+ T cells from PBMCs. The clonotype originates from a human donor with multiple sclerosis. The CDR3 here is CSRSGDYTDTQYF. DNA for the CDR3: TGCAGCCGTAGCGGAGATTACACAGATACGCAGTATTTT.